A single sample gave rise to the 8 T cell receptor beta chains below, sequenced in a study of blood T cells in healthy people across ages. A J-beta primer mix and a sample-barcoded 5' primer were used in a second PCR of about 7 to 11 cycles. TCRdb ran MiXCR on the 5' RACE reads and lists one entry per CDR3 protein. The table lists about 1,000,000 distinct CDR3 sequences, more than 35% of them singletons. The sample taken for sequencing was blood. The source is a woman aged 55-70 years in good health.

A word on this clonotype: Possible read error: a much larger clone is one base away. The V gene is TRBV4-2, the J gene TRBJ2-7, with unresolved D. The CDR3 totals 11 residues. With 1 base removed from V and 7 bases from J, the gap between germline ends came to 5 bases. Germline V gene sequence: CDR1 LGHNA, CDR2 YNFKEQ. The CDR3, as DNA: TGTGCCAGCAGCCAAGCAGATGAGCAGTACTTC. Amino acids: CASSQADEQYF.

The chain employs TRBV5-6 and TRBJ2-1; D remains unclear. This CDR3 region has 12 residues. Trimming took off 1 base at V and 5 bases at J, with 4 bases between the two ends. CDR1 and CDR2 from the germline V gene are SGHDT and YYEEEE. The CDR3 sequence: CASSLYNNEQFF. In nucleotides, the CDR3 is TGTGCCAGCAGCTTGTATAACAATGAGCAGTTCTTC.

DNA for the CDR3: TGTGCCAGCGACGCCGGGACAGCATACAATGAGCAGTTCTTC. Amino acids: CASDAGTAYNEQFF. This rearrangement joins TRBV7-9 to TRBJ2-1; the match to TRBD1 covers 7 bases. Germline V gene data show CDR1 as SEHNR and CDR2 as FQNEAQ (reference sequence). V shed 8 bases, J shed 4 bases, and the junction held 8 bases outside the gene matches. This CDR3 spans 14 amino acids.

The genes are TRBV20-1 and TRBJ1-1; D remains unclear. Trimming took 6 bases from V and 2 from J, leaving 13 bases between them. The germline gives CDR1 DFQATT, CDR2 SNEGSKA (reference sequence). The CDR3 runs 13 residues. CDR3 bases: TGCAGTGCCCCGAGGGCAGCTAACACTGAAGCTTTCTTT. This translates into CSAPRAANTEAFF.

The chain employs TRBV5-1 and TRBJ1-5, with TRBD1 identical over 9 bases. The germline CDR1 and CDR2 sequences are SGHRS and YFSETQ. The CDR3 extends over 17 amino acids. The V gene end was trimmed by 4 bases and the J gene end by 3 bases; junction bases not matched to a gene: 11. CDR3 loop: CASSLDRGGGFNQPQHF. CDR3 in DNA: TGCGCCAGCAGCCTGGACAGGGGAGGGGGTTTCAATCAGCCCCAGCATTTT.

The V gene is TRBV7-9, the J gene TRBJ2-3, with D unresolved. With 5 bases removed from V and 4 bases from J, the gap between germline ends came to 16 bases. CDR1 SEHNR and CDR2 FQNEAQ come from the germline V gene (reference sequence). There are 15 residues in the CDR3. The CDR3 region is CASSPQSPLADTQYF. The CDR3 bases are TGTGCCAGCAGCCCTCAGAGTCCTTTAGCAGATACGCAGTATTTT.

This clonotype occurred a few times. This rearrangement joins TRBV7-2 to TRBJ1-6; maybe TRBD1 (5 bases). Deletions cut 5 bases from V and 7 bases from J, with 21 bases between. Germline V lookup: CDR1 SGHTA, CDR2 FQGNSA. The CDR3 is 17 residues long. This CDR3 is CASSQLPPQGNNSPLHF. CDR3 in DNA: TGTGCCAGCAGCCAGCTACCCCCGCAGGGCAACAATTCACCCCTCCACTTT. Full variable domain (rest looked up from reference TRBV7-2 and TRBJ1-6): GAGVSQSPSNKVTEKGKDVELRCDPISGHTALYWYRQSLGQGLEFLIYFQGNSAPDKSGLPSDRFSAERTGGSVSTLTIQRTQQEDSAVYLCASSQLPPQGNNSPLHFGNGTRLTVT.

Concerning this clonotype: A read error may account for a junction end that differs from germline. The chain uses TRBV6-6 and TRBJ2-3; D remains unclear. The CDR3 contains 13 residues. Germline V gene lookup returns CDR1 MNHNY and CDR2 SVGAGI (reference sequence). DNA of the CDR3: TGTGGCAGCAGTTACTCGATAGCAGATACGCAGTATTTT. The encoded protein is CGSSYSIADTQYF.